This note documents a single T cell receptor beta chain sequence. Its antigen is as yet unknown. The data were obtained in a study of graft-versus-host responses after intestinal transplantation. Study summary: Anti-thymocyte globulin induction was given to all recipients, followed by tacrolimus and steroids for roughly three years.

The table came from immunoSEQ multiplex PCR; TCRdb's copy has only in-frame clones and leaves some out. The profile covers about 90,000 clones, with around 93% appearing a single time and approximately 0.19% taken by the ten largest. The germline gives CDR1 LNHDA, CDR2 SQIVND (reference sequence). V shed 3 bases and J shed 4 bases, with 12 bases lying between them. The CDR3 consists of 14 residues. Study observations and caveats: Allografts carried high graft-versus-host to host-versus-graft clonal ratios in patients having graft-donor T cell macrochimerism.

The starting material was unstimulated CD4+ T cells sorted from spleen or lymph node cells, obtained before transplant. The receptor was isolated from a human donor who was the organ donor for an intestinal transplant. The chain joins TRBV19 to TRBJ1-2, with D unresolved. This CDR3 is CASSMSGRGYGYTF. The CDR3 DNA sequence: TGTGCCAGTAGTATGAGCGGGAGAGGCTATGGCTACACCTTC.